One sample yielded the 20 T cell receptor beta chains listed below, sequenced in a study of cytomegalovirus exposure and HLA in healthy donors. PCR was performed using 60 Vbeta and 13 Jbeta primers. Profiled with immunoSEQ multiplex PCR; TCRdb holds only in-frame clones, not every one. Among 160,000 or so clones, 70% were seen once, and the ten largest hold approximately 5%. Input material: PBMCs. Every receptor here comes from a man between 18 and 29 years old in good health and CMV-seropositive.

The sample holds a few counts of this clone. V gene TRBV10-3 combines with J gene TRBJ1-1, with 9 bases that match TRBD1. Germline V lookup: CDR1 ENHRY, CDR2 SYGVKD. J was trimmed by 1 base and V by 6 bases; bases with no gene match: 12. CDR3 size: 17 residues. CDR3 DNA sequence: TGTGCCATCAGGGGGAGGACAGGGGAGGGAAGGAACACTGAAGCTTTCTTT. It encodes CAIRGRTGEGRNTEAFF.

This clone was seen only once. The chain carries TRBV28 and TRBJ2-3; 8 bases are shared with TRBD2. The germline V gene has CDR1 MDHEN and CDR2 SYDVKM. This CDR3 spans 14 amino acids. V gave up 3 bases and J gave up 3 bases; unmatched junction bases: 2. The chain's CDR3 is CASSFRGGTDTQYF. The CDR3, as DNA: TGTGCCAGCAGTTTCCGGGGGGGGACAGATACGCAGTATTTT.

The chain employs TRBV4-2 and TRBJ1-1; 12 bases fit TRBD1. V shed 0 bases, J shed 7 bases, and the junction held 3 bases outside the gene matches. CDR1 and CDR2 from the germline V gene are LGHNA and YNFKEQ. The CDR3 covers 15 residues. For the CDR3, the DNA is TGTGCCAGCAGCCAAGAGGGACAGGGGGCGCTTGAAGCTTTCTTT. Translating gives CASSQEGQGALEAFF.

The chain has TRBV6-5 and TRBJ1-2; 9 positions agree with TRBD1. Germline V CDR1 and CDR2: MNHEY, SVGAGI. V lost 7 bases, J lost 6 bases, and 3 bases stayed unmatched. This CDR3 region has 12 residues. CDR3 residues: CASTTGGDGYTF. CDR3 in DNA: TGTGCCAGCACCACAGGGGGCGATGGCTACACCTTC.

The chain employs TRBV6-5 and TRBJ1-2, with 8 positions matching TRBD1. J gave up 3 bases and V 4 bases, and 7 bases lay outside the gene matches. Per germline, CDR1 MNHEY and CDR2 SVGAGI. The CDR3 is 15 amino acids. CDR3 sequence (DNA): TGTGCCAGCAGTTTCTCCAGGGGGCAGGACTATGGCTACACCTTC. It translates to CASSFSRGQDYGYTF.

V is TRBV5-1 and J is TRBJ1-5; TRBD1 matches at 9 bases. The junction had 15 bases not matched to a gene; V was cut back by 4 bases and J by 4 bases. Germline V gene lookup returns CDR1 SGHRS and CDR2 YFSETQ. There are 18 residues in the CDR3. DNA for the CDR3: TGCGCCAGCAGCCCCGGTAGTACCGGGACAGGGATGAATCAGCCCCAGCATTTT. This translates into CASSPGSTGTGMNQPQHF.

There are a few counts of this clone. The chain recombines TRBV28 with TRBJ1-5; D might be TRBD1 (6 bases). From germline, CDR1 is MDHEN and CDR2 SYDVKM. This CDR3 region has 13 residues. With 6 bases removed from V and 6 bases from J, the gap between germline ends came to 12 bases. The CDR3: CASRKQGSQPQHF. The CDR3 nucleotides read TGTGCCAGCAGAAAACAGGGCAGTCAGCCCCAGCATTTT.

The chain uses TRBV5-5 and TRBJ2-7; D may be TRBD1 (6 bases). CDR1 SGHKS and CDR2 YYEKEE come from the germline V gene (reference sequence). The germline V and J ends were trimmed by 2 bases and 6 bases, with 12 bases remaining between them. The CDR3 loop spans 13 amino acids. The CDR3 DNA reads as TGTGCCAGCAGCTTTACTACAGGGTCCGAGCAGTACGTC. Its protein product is CASSFTTGSEQYV.

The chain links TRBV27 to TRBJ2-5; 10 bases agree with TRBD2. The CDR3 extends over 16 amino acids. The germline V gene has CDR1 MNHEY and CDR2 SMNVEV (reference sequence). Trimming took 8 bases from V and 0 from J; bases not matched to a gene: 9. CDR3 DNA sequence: TGTGCCAGCGGGAGGTTCACTAGCGGGGACCAAGAGACCCAGTACTTC. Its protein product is CASGRFTSGDQETQYF.

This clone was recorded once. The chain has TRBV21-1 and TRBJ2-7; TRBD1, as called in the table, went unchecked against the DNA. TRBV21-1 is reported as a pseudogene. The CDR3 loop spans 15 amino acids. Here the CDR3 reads CASSLGTGDSYEQYV. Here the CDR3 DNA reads TGTGCCAGCAGCCTCGGGACAGGTGACTCCTACGAGCAGTACGTC.

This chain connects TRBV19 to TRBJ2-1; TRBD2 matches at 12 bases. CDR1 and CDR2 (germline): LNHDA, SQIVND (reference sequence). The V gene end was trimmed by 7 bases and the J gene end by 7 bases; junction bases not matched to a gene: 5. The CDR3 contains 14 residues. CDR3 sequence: CASTTSGGRNEQFF. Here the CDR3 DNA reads TGTGCCAGTACAACTAGCGGGGGGAGAAATGAGCAGTTCTTC.

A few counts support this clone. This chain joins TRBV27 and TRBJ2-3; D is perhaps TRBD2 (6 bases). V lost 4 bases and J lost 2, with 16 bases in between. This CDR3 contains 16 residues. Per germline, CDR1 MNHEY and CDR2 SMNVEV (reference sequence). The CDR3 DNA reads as TGTGCCAGCAGTTCTCCGGGACCGGGAGTCACAGATACGCAGTATTTT. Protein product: CASSSPGPGVTDTQYF.

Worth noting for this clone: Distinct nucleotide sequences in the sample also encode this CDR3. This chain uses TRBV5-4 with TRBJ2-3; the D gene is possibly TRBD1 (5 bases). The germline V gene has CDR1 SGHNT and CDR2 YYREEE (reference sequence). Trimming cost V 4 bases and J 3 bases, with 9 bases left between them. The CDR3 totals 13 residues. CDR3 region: CASSSQGTDTQYF. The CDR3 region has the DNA TGTGCCAGCAGCAGCCAGGGTACAGATACGCAGTATTTT.

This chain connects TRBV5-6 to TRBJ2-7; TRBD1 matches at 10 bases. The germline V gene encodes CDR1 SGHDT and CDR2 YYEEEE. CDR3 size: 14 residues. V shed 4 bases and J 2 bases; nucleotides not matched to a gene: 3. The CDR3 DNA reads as TGTGCCAGCAGCGTCGACAGGGGGCCCTACGAGCAGTACGTC. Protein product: CASSVDRGPYEQYV.

The CDR3 DNA is TGTGCCAGCAGCTTAGGCGGCTCCTACGAGCAGTACGTC. This sequence encodes CASSLGGSYEQYV. The chain carries TRBV11-1 and TRBJ2-7; no definite D call. V was pared by 1 base and J by 0 bases, with 4 bases between. Germline V lookup: CDR1 SGHAT, CDR2 FQDESV (reference sequence). The CDR3 runs to 13 residues.

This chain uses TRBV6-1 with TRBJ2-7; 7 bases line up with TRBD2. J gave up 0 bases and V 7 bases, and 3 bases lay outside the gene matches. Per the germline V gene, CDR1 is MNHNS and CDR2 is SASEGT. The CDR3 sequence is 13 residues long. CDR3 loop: CASIRDYSYEQYV. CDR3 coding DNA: TGTGCCAGCATTCGGGACTACTCCTACGAGCAGTACGTC.

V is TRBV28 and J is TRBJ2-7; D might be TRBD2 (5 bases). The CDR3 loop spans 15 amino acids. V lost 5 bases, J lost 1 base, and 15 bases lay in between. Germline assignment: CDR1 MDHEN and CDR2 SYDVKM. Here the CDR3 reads CASSPGYRPSYEQYV. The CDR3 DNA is TGTGCCAGCAGTCCGGGATATAGACCTTCCTACGAGCAGTACGTC.

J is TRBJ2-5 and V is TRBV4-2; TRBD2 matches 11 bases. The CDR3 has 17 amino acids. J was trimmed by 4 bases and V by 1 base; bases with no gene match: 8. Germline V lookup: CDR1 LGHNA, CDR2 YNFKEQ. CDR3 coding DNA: TGTGCCAGCAGCCAAGTGACTCCGGGACTAGCGGCAGAGACCCAGTACTTC. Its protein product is CASSQVTPGLAAETQYF.

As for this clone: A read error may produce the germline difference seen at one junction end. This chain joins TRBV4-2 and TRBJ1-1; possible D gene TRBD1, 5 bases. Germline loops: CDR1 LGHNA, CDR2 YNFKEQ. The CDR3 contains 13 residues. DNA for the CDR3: TGTGCCAGCAGCCCGACAGCGAACACTGAAGTTTTCTTT. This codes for CASSPTANTEVFF.

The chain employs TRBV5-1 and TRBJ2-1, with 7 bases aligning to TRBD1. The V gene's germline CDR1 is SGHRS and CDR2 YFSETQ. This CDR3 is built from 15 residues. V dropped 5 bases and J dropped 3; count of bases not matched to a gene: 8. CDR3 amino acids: CASRPNRGLYNEQFF. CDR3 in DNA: TGCGCCAGCAGACCTAACAGGGGTCTCTACAATGAGCAGTTCTTC.